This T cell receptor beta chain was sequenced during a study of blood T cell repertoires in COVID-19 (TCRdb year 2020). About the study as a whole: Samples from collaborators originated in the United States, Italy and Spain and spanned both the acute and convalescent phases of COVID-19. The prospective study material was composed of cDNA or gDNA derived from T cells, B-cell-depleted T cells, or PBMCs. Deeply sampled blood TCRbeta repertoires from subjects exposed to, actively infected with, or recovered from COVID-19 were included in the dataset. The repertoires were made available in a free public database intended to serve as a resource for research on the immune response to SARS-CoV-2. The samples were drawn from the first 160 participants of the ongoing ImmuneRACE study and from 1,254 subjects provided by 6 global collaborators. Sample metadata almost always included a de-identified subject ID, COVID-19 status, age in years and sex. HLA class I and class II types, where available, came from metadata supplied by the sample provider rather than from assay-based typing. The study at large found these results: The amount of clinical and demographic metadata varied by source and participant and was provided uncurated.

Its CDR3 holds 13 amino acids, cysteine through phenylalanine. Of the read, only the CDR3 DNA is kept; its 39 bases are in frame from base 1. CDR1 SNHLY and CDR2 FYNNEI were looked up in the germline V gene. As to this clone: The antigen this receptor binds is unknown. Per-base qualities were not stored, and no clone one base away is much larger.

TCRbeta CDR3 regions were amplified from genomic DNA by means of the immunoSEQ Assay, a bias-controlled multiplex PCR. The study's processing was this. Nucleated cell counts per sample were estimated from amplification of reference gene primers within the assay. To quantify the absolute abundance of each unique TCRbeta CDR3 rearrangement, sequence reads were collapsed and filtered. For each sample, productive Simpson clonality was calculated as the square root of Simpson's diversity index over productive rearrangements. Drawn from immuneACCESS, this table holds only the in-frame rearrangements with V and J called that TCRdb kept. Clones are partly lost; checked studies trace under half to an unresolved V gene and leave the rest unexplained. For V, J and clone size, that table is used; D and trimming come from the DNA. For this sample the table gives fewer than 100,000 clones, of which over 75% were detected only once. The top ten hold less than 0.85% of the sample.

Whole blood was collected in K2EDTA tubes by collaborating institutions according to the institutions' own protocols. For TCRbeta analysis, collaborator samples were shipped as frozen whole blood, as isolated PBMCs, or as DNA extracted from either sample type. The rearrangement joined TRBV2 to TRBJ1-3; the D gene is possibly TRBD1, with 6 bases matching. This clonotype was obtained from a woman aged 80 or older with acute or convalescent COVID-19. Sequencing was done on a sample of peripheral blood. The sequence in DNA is TGTGCATCTTCCTCAGGGGTACGGAACACCATATATTTT. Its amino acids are CASSSGVRNTIYF.